These T cell receptor beta chains were read from a single sample in a study. Libraries were prepared by immunoSEQ multiplex PCR; TCRdb keeps only in-frame clonotypes and omits some of them. The sample yields under 65,000 clones, more than 80% seen once. Source material: PBMCs. These receptors all come from a man in his forties with rheumatoid arthritis. CDR3s include the opening cysteine and the closing phenylalanine or tryptophan. A D gene is named only where the DNA matches it firmly. Rows give clone size only sometimes, using once, few, many, or a class for an expanded clone.

clone_size: .; v_call: TRBV2; j_call: TRBJ2-7; d_call: TRBD1; cdr3_nt: TGTGCCAGCAGTGAGACAGGGACCTACGAGCAGTACTTC; cdr3_aa: CASSETGTYEQYF
clone_size: .; v_call: TRBV9; j_call: TRBJ2-1; d_call: TRBD2; cdr3_nt: TGTGCCAGCAGCTTACCCGGGGGGGGAGGCCACAAATCCTACAATGAGCAGTTCTTC; cdr3_aa: CASSLPGGGGHKSYNEQFF
clone_size: .; v_call: TRBV7-3; j_call: TRBJ1-6; d_call: TRBD1; cdr3_nt: TGTGCCAGCAGCTCATCCGGGACAGGGAATTCACCCCTCCACTTT; cdr3_aa: CASSSSGTGNSPLHF
clone_size: .; v_call: TRBV6-2/TRBV6-3; j_call: TRBJ1-5; d_call: .; cdr3_nt: TGTGCCAGCAGTTACTCGACCCACGGCAATCAGCCCCAGCATTTT; cdr3_aa: CASSYSTHGNQPQHF
clone_size: .; v_call: TRBV28; j_call: TRBJ2-7; d_call: TRBD1; cdr3_nt: TGTGCCAGCAGTCCCAACCCCGGGACAGCTTTCGAGCAGTACTTC; cdr3_aa: CASSPNPGTAFEQYF
clone_size: .; v_call: TRBV6-4; j_call: TRBJ2-1; d_call: TRBD2; cdr3_nt: TGTGCCAGCAGTGAGGGGACTAGTAATGAGCAGTTCTTC; cdr3_aa: CASSEGTSNEQFF
clone_size: once; v_call: TRBV5-1; j_call: TRBJ2-3; d_call: .; cdr3_nt: TGCGCCAGCAGCTTGGGGGGGACCACAGATACGCAGTATTTT; cdr3_aa: CASSLGGTTDTQYF
clone_size: .; v_call: TRBV9; j_call: TRBJ2-3; d_call: .; cdr3_nt: TGTGCCAGCAGCCCGAGGACCGAGGGTTCCGATACGCAGTATTTT; cdr3_aa: CASSPRTEGSDTQYF
clone_size: .; v_call: TRBV28; j_call: TRBJ2-7; d_call: TRBD2; cdr3_nt: TGTGCCAGCAGTTCCTCCGCGGGAGGGCCAGCATCCTTCGAGCAGTACTTC; cdr3_aa: CASSSSAGGPASFEQYF
clone_size: once; v_call: TRBV24-1; j_call: TRBJ2-5; d_call: .; cdr3_nt: TGTGCCACCAGTGACACTTGGGGACAAGAGACCCAGTACTTC; cdr3_aa: CATSDTWGQETQYF
clone_size: .; v_call: TRBV11-2; j_call: TRBJ1-1; d_call: .; cdr3_nt: TGTGCCAGCAGCGTTATCCGGGACACTGAAGCTTTCTTT; cdr3_aa: CASSVIRDTEAFF
clone_size: .; v_call: TRBV5-1; j_call: TRBJ1-4; d_call: .; cdr3_nt: TGCGCCAGCAGCTTCTCCGGGACCGCTGGTAATGAAAAACTGTTTTTT; cdr3_aa: CASSFSGTAGNEKLFF
clone_size: .; v_call: TRBV6-5; j_call: TRBJ2-3; d_call: .; cdr3_nt: TGTGCCAGCAGGCTTCTTTGGGATACGCAGTATTTT; cdr3_aa: CASRLLWDTQYF
clone_size: .; v_call: TRBV7-8; j_call: TRBJ2-5; d_call: TRBD1; cdr3_nt: TGTGCCAGCAGCTTAGACAGGGGCGGTCTTATGCAAGAGACCCAGTACTTC; cdr3_aa: CASSLDRGGLMQETQYF
clone_size: .; v_call: TRBV20-1; j_call: TRBJ1-1; d_call: .; cdr3_nt: TGCAGTGCTAGTATGCCACGGACTGAAGCTTTCTTT; cdr3_aa: CSASMPRTEAFF
clone_size: few; v_call: TRBV5-5; j_call: TRBJ2-3; d_call: TRBD2; cdr3_nt: TGTGCCAGCAGCTTGTCTAGCGGGGACAAGGGTACGCAGTATTTT; cdr3_aa: CASSLSSGDKGTQYF
clone_size: .; v_call: TRBV27; j_call: TRBJ1-4; d_call: .; cdr3_nt: TGTGCCAGCAGTACCAACAGTGCTAATGAAAAACTGTTTTTT; cdr3_aa: CASSTNSANEKLFF
clone_size: once; v_call: TRBV9; j_call: TRBJ2-1; d_call: TRBD1; cdr3_nt: TGTGCCAGCAGCGTAGCTTCTGGACAGGGGGCCAATGAGCAGTTCTTC; cdr3_aa: CASSVASGQGANEQFF
clone_size: .; v_call: TRBV7-8; j_call: TRBJ1-4; d_call: TRBD1; cdr3_nt: TGTGCCAGCAGCTTAGCGACAGGGGGAAAACTGTTTTTT; cdr3_aa: CASSLATGGKLFF
clone_size: once; v_call: TRBV5-4; j_call: TRBJ2-3; d_call: TRBD2; cdr3_nt: TGTGCCAGCAGCGGGGGGGGACGCCGGGATACGCAGTATTTT; cdr3_aa: CASSGGGRRDTQYF
clone_size: .; v_call: TRBV6-5; j_call: TRBJ1-1; d_call: .; cdr3_nt: TGTGCCAGCAGTTACGGACTCATGAACACTGAAGCTTTCTTT; cdr3_aa: CASSYGLMNTEAFF
clone_size: few; v_call: TRBV15; j_call: TRBJ1-6; d_call: .; cdr3_nt: TGTGCCACCAGCAGAGATGGGCCCGCAGCCCTCCACTTT; cdr3_aa: CATSRDGPAALHF
clone_size: .; v_call: TRBV2; j_call: TRBJ2-7; d_call: TRBD1; cdr3_nt: TGTGCCAGCAGCCTCGGACAGGGGGCTTTTTACGAGCAGTACTTC; cdr3_aa: CASSLGQGAFYEQYF
clone_size: .; v_call: TRBV10-1; j_call: TRBJ2-5; d_call: .; cdr3_nt: TGCGCCAGCAGTGAATGGTCAGGGGGGTTCCAGACCCAGTACTTC; cdr3_aa: CASSEWSGGFQTQYF
clone_size: .; v_call: TRBV14; j_call: TRBJ2-3; d_call: .; cdr3_nt: TGTGCCAGCAGCCAAGGGGGGACGGTTAGCACAGATACGCAGTATTTT; cdr3_aa: CASSQGGTVSTDTQYF
clone_size: .; v_call: TRBV7-2; j_call: TRBJ2-3; d_call: TRBD1; cdr3_nt: TGTGCCAGCAGCTTAGTGGGGACAGCCTCCACAGATACGCAGTATTTT; cdr3_aa: CASSLVGTASTDTQYF
clone_size: .; v_call: TRBV24-1; j_call: TRBJ2-5; d_call: .; cdr3_nt: TGTGCCACCAGGGGCTCAGGCGGGACCCAGTACTTC; cdr3_aa: CATRGSGGTQYF
clone_size: .; v_call: TRBV6-6; j_call: TRBJ2-7; d_call: .; cdr3_nt: TGTGCCAGCAGTTACCTAGGGTCCTACGAGCAGTACTTC; cdr3_aa: CASSYLGSYEQYF
clone_size: .; v_call: TRBV3-1/TRBV3-2; j_call: TRBJ1-1; d_call: .; cdr3_nt: TGTGCCAGCAGCCGACAAGGAGGGGTCACTGAAGCTTTCTTT; cdr3_aa: CASSRQGGVTEAFF